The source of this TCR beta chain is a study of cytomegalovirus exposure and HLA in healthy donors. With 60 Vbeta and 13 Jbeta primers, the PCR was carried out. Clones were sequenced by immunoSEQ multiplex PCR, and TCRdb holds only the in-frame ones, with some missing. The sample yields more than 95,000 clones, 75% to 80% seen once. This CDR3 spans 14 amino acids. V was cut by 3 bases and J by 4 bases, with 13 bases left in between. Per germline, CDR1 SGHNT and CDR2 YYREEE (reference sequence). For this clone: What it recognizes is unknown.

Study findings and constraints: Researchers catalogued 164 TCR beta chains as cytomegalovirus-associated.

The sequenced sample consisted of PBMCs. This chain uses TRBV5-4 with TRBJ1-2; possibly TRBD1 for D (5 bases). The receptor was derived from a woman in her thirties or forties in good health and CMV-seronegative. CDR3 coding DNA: TGTGCCAGCAGCTCCCAGGCGGGGCCCTATGGCTACACCTTC. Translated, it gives CASSSQAGPYGYTF.